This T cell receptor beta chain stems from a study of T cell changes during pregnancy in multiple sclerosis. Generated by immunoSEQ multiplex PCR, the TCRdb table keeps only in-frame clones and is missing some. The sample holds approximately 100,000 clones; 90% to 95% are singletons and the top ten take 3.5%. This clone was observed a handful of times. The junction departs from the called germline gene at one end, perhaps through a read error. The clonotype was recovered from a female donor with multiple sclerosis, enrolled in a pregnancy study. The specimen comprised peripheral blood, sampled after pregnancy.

Here the CDR3 reads CASSPHCRQGVASYGYTF. CDR3 DNA sequence: TGTGCTAGCAGCCCACATTGTCGACAGGGCGTTGCATCCTATGGCTACACCTTC. The chain links TRBV7-7 to TRBJ1-2, with 7 bases matching TRBD1. Per the germline V gene, CDR1 is SSHAT and CDR2 is FNYEAQ (reference sequence). CDR3 size: 18 residues.